These 21 T cell receptor beta chains originate from one sample sequenced in a study of prognosis after radiotherapy for stage I lung cancer. Starting from genomic DNA, TCR beta CDR3 was amplified through two-round multiplex PCR. Initially, in first-round PCR, primers specific to each TRBV and TRBJ gene were used. Each CDR3 protein is one row after TCRdb ran MiXCR on the multiplex PCR reads. The sample comprises 14,000 or so distinct CDR3 sequences, roughly 52% of which are singletons, and more than 30% rests with the top ten. The sample consisted of PBMCs, taken before or after stereotactic body radiation therapy (not recorded which). The origin of the receptors is a donor of 50 years or more with non-small cell lung cancer.

Comment on this clonotype: This likely traces to a read error, being one base from a far larger clone. The CDR3 region has the DNA TGTGCCAGCAGTGACTCGAGTCGGGGGACCGAATCTTTCTTT. Translated, it gives CASSDSSRGTESFF. This chain links TRBV6-6 with TRBJ1-1; maybe TRBD1 (5 bases). Germline CDR1 and CDR2: MNHNY and SVGAGI (reference sequence). This CDR3 has 14 residues.

This clonotype was found a few times. The rearrangement uses TRBV7-9 and TRBJ1-5; D ambiguous. The V end lost 5 bases, the J end lost 3 bases, and 8 bases lay between the germline ends. Germline CDR1 is SEHNR and CDR2 is FQNEAQ (reference sequence). This CDR3 comprises 13 residues. This CDR3 is CASSPMDNQPQHF. The DNA of the CDR3 is TGTGCCAGCAGCCCGATGGACAATCAGCCCCAGCATTTT.

This rearrangement joins TRBV30 to TRBJ2-7, with D perhaps assigned TRBD1 or TRBD2 (6 bases each). Deletions cut 2 bases from V and 2 bases from J, with 13 bases between. The CDR3 has 14 amino acids. The germline gives CDR1 GTSNPN, CDR2 SVGIG (reference sequence). CDR3 region: CAWSFVGGTYEQYF. In DNA, the CDR3 is TGTGCCTGGAGTTTCGTGGGGGGCACCTACGAGCAGTACTTC.

Worth noting for this clonotype: A far larger clone lies a single base away; this is likely a read error. This rearrangement joins TRBV6-9 to TRBJ2-7, with D maybe TRBD2 (6 bases). The CDR3 length is 14 residues. Germline V gives CDR1 MNHGY, CDR2 SVAAGI. Trimming cost V 4 bases and J 3 bases, with 13 bases left between them. Here the CDR3 reads CASSLAGTCYEQYF. The CDR3, as DNA: TGTGCCAGCAGTTTGGCGGGGACTTGCTACGAGCAGTACTTC.

This clonotype was recorded many times. The gene calls are TRBV4-1 and TRBJ2-3; D gene uncertain. This CDR3 region has 15 residues. Trimming removed 1 base at V and 3 bases at J, with 11 bases between. Germline CDR1 MGHRA, CDR2 YSYEKL. CDR3 nucleotides: TGCGCCAGCAGCCAAGGGGGTCAGAAGACAGATACGCAGTATTTT. Its translation is CASSQGGQKTDTQYF.

Comments on this clonotype: One end of the junction does not line up with germline, which may come from a read error. The chain is built from TRBV6-2 or TRBV6-3 and TRBJ1-5; D is possibly TRBD1 (6 bases). Germline lookup yields CDR1 MNHEY and CDR2 SVGEGT. This CDR3 is 16 amino acids long. CDR3 sequence (DNA): TGTGCCAGCAGATCATGGAGGGGGTCCACCAATCATCCCCAGCATTTT. Translation: CASRSWRGSTNHPQHF.

This clonotype showed up many times. CDR3 sequence reads: CASSQEVGPGLANNEQFF. The DNA for the CDR3 is TGTGCCAGCAGCCAAGAAGTGGGCCCGGGACTAGCTAACAATGAGCAGTTCTTC. This rearrangement joins TRBV3-1 to TRBJ2-1; 9 bases are shared with TRBD2. The CDR3 extends over 18 amino acids. The ends lost 0 bases at V and 5 bases at J; junction bases unmatched: 11. Germline V CDR1 and CDR2: LGHDT, YNNKEL (reference sequence).

This clonotype was recorded once. A much bigger clone sits one base away, suggesting this may be a read error. The chain carries TRBV12-3 or TRBV12-4 and TRBJ2-3; no firm D call. CDR3 length equals 15 residues. Trimming removed 5 bases at V and 0 bases at J, with 12 bases between. CDR3 region: CASSLYASSTDTQYF. The DNA for the CDR3 is TGTGCCAGCAGTCTATACGCGTCTAGCACAGATACGCAGTATTTT.

This clonotype was picked up many times. This chain links TRBV20-1 with TRBJ2-1; 13 bases match TRBD2. Losses at the gene ends were 3 bases for V and 3 bases for J; bases not matched to a gene: 5. The CDR3 has 16 amino acids. CDR1 is DFQATT, CDR2 SNEGSKA, per germline (reference sequence). CDR3 nucleotides: TGCAGTGCTAGGAGACTAGCGGGAGGCGACTACAATGAGCAGTTCTTC. It is translated as CSARRLAGGDYNEQFF.

By its share, this clonotype is medium-sized (0.01 to 0.1%). The chain employs TRBV27 and TRBJ1-6, with no clear D. The CDR3 loop spans 11 amino acids. Trimming pared 8 bases from V and 14 bases from J, leaving 13 bases between. CDR1 and CDR2 (germline): MNHEY, SMNVEV (reference sequence). Here the CDR3 reads CASGVLGALHF. The CDR3 nucleotides are TGTGCCAGCGGGGTTCTCGGGGCCCTCCACTTT.

Regarding this clonotype: This likely traces to a read error, being one base from a far larger clone. V is TRBV6-4 and J is TRBJ1-2; tentatively, D is TRBD1 (6 bases). V lost 6 bases and J lost 12, with 23 bases in between. The CDR3 is 14 amino acids. Germline assignment: CDR1 MRHNA and CDR2 SNTAGT. The CDR3 nucleotides are TGTGCCAGCAGCCCGATACGGGACAATCCCTATAACACCTTC. It encodes CASSPIRDNPYNTF.

The chain couples TRBV12-3 or TRBV12-4 to TRBJ2-7, with D perhaps being TRBD1 or TRBD2 (6 bases each). Between the trimmed V and J ends, which lost 5 bases and 8 bases, there was a span of 16 bases. The CDR3 loop spans 13 amino acids. The CDR3 bases are TGTGCCAGCAGTCGGGGGCTAGTTCTAAAGCAGTACTTC. This encodes CASSRGLVLKQYF.

This clonotype appeared many times. A much bigger clone sits one base away, suggesting this may be a read error. This chain uses TRBV2 with TRBJ2-7; possibly TRBD1 for D (5 bases). CDR3 length: 15 residues. Germline CDR1 is SNHLY and CDR2 is FYNNEI. Trimming took 7 bases from V and 2 from J, leaving 18 bases between them. CDR3: CASIPNRGRTYEQYF. As DNA, the CDR3 is TGTGCCAGCATCCCGAATAGGGGCCGAACCTACGAGCAGTACTTC.

This clonotype was found many times. V is TRBV9 and J is TRBJ2-7; 10 bases agree with TRBD1. CDR3 size: 15 residues. CDR1 is SGDLS and CDR2 is YYNGEE in the germline V gene. The V gene end was trimmed by 2 bases and the J gene end by 5 bases; junction bases not matched to a gene: 7. CDR3 in DNA: TGTGCCAGCAGCGTTAGCGGGACAGGGGTTGACGAGCAGTACTTC. Translating gives CASSVSGTGVDEQYF.

V is TRBV28 and J is TRBJ1-2; the D is unclear. CDR1 is MDHEN and CDR2 is SYDVKM in the germline V gene. V gave up 6 bases and J gave up 2 bases, with 28 bases separating them. The CDR3 length is 19 residues. In nucleotides, the CDR3 is TGTGCCAGCAGGAAACCCCCTTTTAGTAATGGTAGGTCCAACTATGGCTACACCTTC. Amino acid sequence: CASRKPPFSNGRSNYGYTF.

For this clonotype: A far larger clone is one nucleotide away, so this likely arose from a read error. The gene calls are TRBV7-2 and TRBJ2-3, with D possibly being TRBD2 (6 bases). V shed 7 bases and J shed 2 bases, with 16 bases lying between them. Germline V lookup: CDR1 SGHTA, CDR2 FQGNSA. The CDR3 totals 15 residues. CDR3 in amino acids: CASITYQGLTDTQYF. For the CDR3, the DNA is TGTGCCAGCATCACCTACCAGGGACTCACAGATACGCAGTATTTT.

In its sample, this clonotype was seen many times. The chain recombines TRBV9 with TRBJ1-1; TRBD1 agrees at 10 bases. V lost 0 bases and J lost 9; bases outside the gene matches: 2. The CDR3 consists of 13 residues. The germline V gene has CDR1 SGDLS and CDR2 YYNGEE. CDR3 region: CASSVGQGAKAFF. The CDR3 bases are TGTGCCAGCAGCGTAGGACAGGGGGCGAAAGCTTTCTTT.

The V call is TRBV6-1, the J call TRBJ1-5; D is unresolved. Germline V CDR1 and CDR2: MNHNS, SASEGT. This CDR3 contains 16 residues. The V and J ends lost 3 bases and 0 bases respectively, with 12 bases between them. The DNA of the CDR3 is TGTGCCAGCAGTGAGTTTCCGAGTTATAGCAATCAGCCCCAGCATTTT. This codes for CASSEFPSYSNQPQHF.

At least ten counts were recorded for this clonotype. This chain connects TRBV7-9 to TRBJ1-4; 7 bases are shared with TRBD1. V trimming: 4 bases; J trimming: 0 bases; junction bases outside the gene matches: 5. The CDR3 is 16 amino acids. Germline CDR1 SEHNR, CDR2 FQNEAQ (reference sequence). This CDR3 is CASSSGDRTTNEKLFF. The CDR3 DNA sequence: TGTGCCAGCAGCTCAGGGGACAGAACAACTAATGAAAAACTGTTTTTT. Filled out from reference TRBV7-9 and TRBJ1-4, the complete variable domain reads DTGVSQNPRHKITKRGQNVTFRCDPISEHNRLYWYRQTLGQGPEFLTYFQNEAQLEKSRLLSDRFSAERPKGSFSTLEIQRTEQGDSAMYLCASSSGDRTTNEKLFFGSGTQLSVL.

A few counts support this clonotype. This may arise from a read error, as a much more abundant clone is one base away. This rearrangement joins TRBV6-2 or TRBV6-3 to TRBJ2-3; no clear D gene. The CDR3 is 19 amino acids. Germline V gene lookup returns CDR1 MNHEY and CDR2 SVGEGT. V was cut by 0 bases and J by 2 bases, with 21 bases left in between. The CDR3 sequence: CASSYSVKSRHQHTDTQYF. Written as DNA, the CDR3 is TGTGCCAGCAGTTACTCGGTCAAGTCTAGACATCAGCACACAGATACGCAGTATTTT.

The V call is TRBV24-1, the J call TRBJ2-3; D ambiguous. V was shortened by 3 bases and J by 2 bases, with 5 bases between the two germline ends. Germline values: CDR1 KGHDR, CDR2 SFDVKD. The CDR3 length is 13 residues. The CDR3 DNA reads as TGTGCCACCAGTGATGAGGTCACAGATACGCAGTATTTT. Translating it yields CATSDEVTDTQYF.